This T cell receptor beta chain was sequenced in a study of circulating tumor DNA in untreated peripheral T-cell lymphoma. In germline, CDR1 is SGHNT, CDR2 YENEEA. Trimming cost V 4 bases and J 3 bases; bases outside gene matches: 6. This CDR3 is 15 amino acids long. Clones were read by immunoSEQ multiplex PCR, and TCRdb kept only the in-frame ones, dropping some. The sample contains 6,200 or so clones, 60% to 80% of which appear only once. This sequence was found in a human donor with peripheral T-cell lymphoma. The sequencing input was tumor tissue. V and J are TRBV11-3 and TRBJ2-1, with TRBD2 matching 7 bases. DNA for the CDR3: TGTGCCAGCAGCTCCTCGGGGGGAAGCTACAATGAGCAGTTCTTC. Residues: CASSSSGGSYNEQFF. Full variable domain (rest looked up from reference TRBV11-3 and TRBJ2-1): EAGVVQSPRYKIIEKKQPVAFWCNPISGHNTLYWYLQNLGQGPELLIRYENEEAVDDSQLPKDRFSAERLKGVDSTLKIQPAELGDSAVYLCASSSSGGSYNEQFFGPGTRLTVL.